The clone carrying this TCR beta chain was recorded a few times. Its antigen is not known. This sample was included in a study of shared clonotypes between healthy human individuals. Overall study results and limits: Among a handful of donors, roughly 5% of naive CD4 clonotypes were found in common. Generally, naive subsets (rather than memory subsets) showed larger estimated richness.

CD8 cells regarded as naive lacked CD45RO, were positively chosen for CCR7, and omitted terminally differentiated effector memory CD45RA+ cells. All the donors were Caucasian adults who lived in Nashville, Tennessee. Data came from immunoSEQ multiplex PCR; TCRdb stores just in-frame clones and leaves some out. The table has 2 million to 2.5 million clones, approximately 94% seen once; the top ten hold approximately 1.7%. The receptor's source is a man between 18 and 35 years old in good health. Some clones in this sample may be carry-over from other donors' samples. Sequenced material: naive CD8+ T cells from PBMCs.

The DNA for the CDR3 is TGTGCCACAGGGAGCAATCAGCCCCAGCATTTT. Translating gives CATGSNQPQHF. The V call is TRBV6-1, the J call TRBJ1-5; D might be TRBD1 (5 bases). Germline loops: CDR1 MNHNS, CDR2 SASEGT. Deletions cut 10 bases from V and 1 base from J, with 5 bases between. The CDR3 is 11 amino acids.